One and the same sample provided the 10 T cell receptor beta chains below, sequenced in a study of T cell repertoires in cytomegalovirus infection. No antigens are known for them. Each CDR3 protein is one row after TCRdb ran MiXCR on the reads. The sample contains hundreds of thousands of distinct CDR3 sequences, under 35% of which appear only once. The source material was cultured PBMCs, sampled from culture after CMV antigen stimulation. The receptor source for this set is a human donor in good health (CMV status not recorded). Some clones in this sample may be carry-over from other donors' samples.

The CDR3 region is CASSPTQRLQQFF. Here the CDR3 DNA reads TGTGCCAGCAGCCCCACCCAACGCCTACAGCAGTTCTTC. The genes are TRBV7-9 and TRBJ2-1; D is uncertain. V was cut by 5 bases and J by 11 bases, with 16 bases left in between. Germline V gene data show CDR1 as SEHNR and CDR2 as FQNEAQ (reference sequence). The CDR3 spans 13 residues.

The gene calls are TRBV7-3 and TRBJ1-5; tentative D call: TRBD1 (5 bases). CDR1 and CDR2 from the germline V gene are SGHTA and FQGTGA. The CDR3 spans 13 residues. V lost 2 bases to trimming and J lost 7 bases, with 9 bases between them. CDR3 sequence (DNA): TGTGCCAGCAGCTTAGGGGACGGCCAGCCCCAGCATTTT. Its translation is CASSLGDGQPQHF.

The V gene is TRBV7-3, the J gene TRBJ2-3; 13 nucleotides line up with TRBD2. V lost 5 bases, J lost 3 bases, and 5 bases stayed unmatched. Germline assignment: CDR1 SGHTA and CDR2 FQGTGA. The CDR3 consists of 16 residues. The CDR3 DNA reads TGTGCCAGCAGCCAAGGACTAGCGGGAGCGACAGATACGCAGTATTTT. It is translated as CASSQGLAGATDTQYF.

The chain uses TRBV7-2 and TRBJ1-6; 7 nucleotides match TRBD1. The CDR3 is 17 amino acids. The germline V gene has CDR1 SGHTA and CDR2 FQGNSA. V trimming: 6 bases; J trimming: 0 bases; junction bases outside the gene matches: 8. CDR3 in amino acids: CASRNLDRSSYNSPLHF. In DNA form, the CDR3 reads TGTGCCAGCAGAAATTTGGACAGGAGCTCCTATAATTCACCCCTCCACTTT. Full variable domain (outside the CDR3, taken from reference TRBV7-2 and TRBJ1-6): GAGVSQSPSNKVTEKGKDVELRCDPISGHTALYWYRQSLGQGLEFLIYFQGNSAPDKSGLPSDRFSAERTGGSVSTLTIQRTQQEDSAVYLCASRNLDRSSYNSPLHFGNGTRLTVT.

The chain has TRBV7-2 and TRBJ1-2; D is uncertain. Trimming took 7 bases from V and 8 from J, leaving 23 bases between them. CDR1 is SGHTA, CDR2 FQGNSA, per germline. CDR3 length equals 15 residues. The CDR3 loop is CASNLVGPQVGGYTF. DNA of the CDR3: TGTGCCAGCAATCTGGTAGGGCCTCAGGTTGGCGGCTACACCTTC.

For this clonotype: Compared with germline, one end of the junction differs, possibly owing to a read error. This chain uses TRBV29-1 with TRBJ2-1; D possibly corresponds to TRBD2 (6 bases). The germline V gene has CDR1 SQVTM and CDR2 ANQGSEA. The CDR3 is 11 amino acids. CDR3 amino acids: CSVKELGGQFF. The CDR3 DNA is TGCAGCGTTAAAGAGTTGGGGGGGCAGTTCTTC.

The genes are TRBV6-2 or TRBV6-3 and TRBJ2-1; 10 bases map to TRBD2. CDR1 and CDR2 (germline): MNHEY, SVGEGT. The trim removed 2 bases at V and 3 bases at J, leaving 4 bases unmatched. The CDR3 sequence is 16 residues long. CDR3 in DNA: TGTGCCAGCAGTTACCGAGCGGGGGGGCTCTACAATGAGCAGTTCTTC. It translates to CASSYRAGGLYNEQFF.

This clonotype was detected only a few times. V gene TRBV7-9 combines with J gene TRBJ1-2; 10 bases are shared with TRBD1. Trimming cost V 5 bases and J 4 bases; bases outside gene matches: 13. Germline CDR1 is SEHNR and CDR2 is FQNEAQ (reference sequence). This CDR3 is built from 17 residues. The CDR3 DNA sequence: TGTGCCAGCAGCCACTCCTCGGGGACAGGGGCTACCTATGGCTACACCTTC. Residues: CASSHSSGTGATYGYTF. The full variable domain, rest sourced from reference TRBV7-9 and TRBJ1-2, is DTGVSQNPRHKITKRGQNVTFRCDPISEHNRLYWYRQTLGQGPEFLTYFQNEAQLEKSRLLSDRFSAERPKGSFSTLEIQRTEQGDSAMYLCASSHSSGTGATYGYTFGSGTRLTVV.

The table lists this clonotype with a few counts. This chain connects TRBV2 to TRBJ2-5; TRBD2 is a possible D gene (6 bases). The CDR3 is made up of 13 amino acids. Germline CDR1 and CDR2: SNHLY and FYNNEI. The V gene lost 10 bases and the J gene lost 1 base, with 13 bases spanning the gap. This CDR3 reads CAISRDFQETQYF. The CDR3 region has the DNA TGTGCCATCAGCCGGGACTTCCAAGAGACCCAGTACTTC.

This clonotype was picked up a small number of times. This chain links TRBV7-8 with TRBJ2-4; D tentatively reads TRBD1 or TRBD2 (5 bases each). The germline V and J ends were trimmed by 1 base and 1 base, with 11 bases remaining between them. The CDR3 extends over 16 amino acids. Germline V CDR1 and CDR2: SGHVS, FQNEAQ. The CDR3 DNA is TGTGCCAGCAGCTTAGATCCGAGGGGTGCCAAAAACATTCAGTACTTC. Protein: CASSLDPRGAKNIQYF.